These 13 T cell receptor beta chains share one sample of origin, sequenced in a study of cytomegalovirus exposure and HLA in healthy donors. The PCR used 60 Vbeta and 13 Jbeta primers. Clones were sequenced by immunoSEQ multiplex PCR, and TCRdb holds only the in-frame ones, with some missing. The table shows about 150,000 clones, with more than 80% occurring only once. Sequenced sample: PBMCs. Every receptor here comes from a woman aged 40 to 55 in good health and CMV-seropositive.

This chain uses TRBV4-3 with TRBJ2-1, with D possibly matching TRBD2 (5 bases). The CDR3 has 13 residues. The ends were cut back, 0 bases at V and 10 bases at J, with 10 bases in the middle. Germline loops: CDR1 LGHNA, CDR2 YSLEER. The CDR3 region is CASSQDGVSEQFF. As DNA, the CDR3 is TGCGCCAGCAGCCAAGACGGGGTTTCGGAGCAGTTCTTC.

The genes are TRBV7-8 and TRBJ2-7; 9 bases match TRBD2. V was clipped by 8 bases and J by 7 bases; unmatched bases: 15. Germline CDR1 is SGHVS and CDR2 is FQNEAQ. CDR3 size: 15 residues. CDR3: CASGESGGGAWEQYF. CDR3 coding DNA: TGTGCCAGCGGGGAATCGGGCGGGGGGGCATGGGAGCAGTACTTC.

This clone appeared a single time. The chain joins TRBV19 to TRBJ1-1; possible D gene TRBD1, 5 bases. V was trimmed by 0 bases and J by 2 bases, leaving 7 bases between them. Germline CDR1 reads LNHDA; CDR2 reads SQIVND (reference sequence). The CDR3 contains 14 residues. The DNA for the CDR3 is TGTGCCAGTAGTATAGAGCGGACAAACACTGAAGCTTTCTTT. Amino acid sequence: CASSIERTNTEAFF.

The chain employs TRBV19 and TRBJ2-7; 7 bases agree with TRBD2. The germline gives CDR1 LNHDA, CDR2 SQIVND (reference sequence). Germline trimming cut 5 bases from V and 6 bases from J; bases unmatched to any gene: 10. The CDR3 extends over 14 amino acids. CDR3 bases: TGTGCCAGTAGTTCCGGGACTACCTACATCGAGCAGTACTTC. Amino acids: CASSSGTTYIEQYF.

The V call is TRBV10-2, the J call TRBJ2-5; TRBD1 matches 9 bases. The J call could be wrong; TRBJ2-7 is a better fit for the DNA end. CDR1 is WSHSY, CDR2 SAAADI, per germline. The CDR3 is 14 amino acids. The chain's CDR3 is CASSFRDRVYEQYF. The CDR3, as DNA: TGCGCCAGCAGTTTCCGGGACAGGGTCTACGAGCAGTACTTC.

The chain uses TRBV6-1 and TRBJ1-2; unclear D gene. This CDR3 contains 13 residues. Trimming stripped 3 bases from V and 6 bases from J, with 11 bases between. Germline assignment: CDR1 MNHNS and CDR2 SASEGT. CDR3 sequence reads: CASSDPYPDGYTF. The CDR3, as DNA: TGTGCCAGCAGTGACCCGTATCCAGATGGCTACACCTTC.

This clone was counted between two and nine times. The CDR3 DNA follows: TGTGCCACCAGCGCCCGACAGGGGGGATTGGGCGAGCAGTACTTC. It translates to CATSARQGGLGEQYF. The genes are TRBV15 and TRBJ2-7, with 9 bases identical to TRBD1. V lost 5 bases to trimming and J lost 6 bases; unmatched junction nucleotides: 11. CDR1 is LNHNV and CDR2 is YYDKDF in the germline V gene (reference sequence). The CDR3 runs to 15 residues.

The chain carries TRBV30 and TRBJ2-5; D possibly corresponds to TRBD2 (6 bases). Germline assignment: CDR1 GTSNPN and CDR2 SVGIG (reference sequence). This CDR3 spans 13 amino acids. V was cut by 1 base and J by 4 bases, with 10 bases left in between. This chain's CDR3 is CAWSGGLIETQYF. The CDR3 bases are TGTGCCTGGAGTGGGGGACTTATAGAGACCCAGTACTTC.

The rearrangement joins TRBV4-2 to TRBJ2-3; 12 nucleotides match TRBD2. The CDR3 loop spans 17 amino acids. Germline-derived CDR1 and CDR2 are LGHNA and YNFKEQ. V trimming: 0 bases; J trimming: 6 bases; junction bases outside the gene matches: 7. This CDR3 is CASSQDVTSGGLDTQYF. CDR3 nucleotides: TGTGCCAGCAGCCAAGACGTCACTAGCGGGGGGTTGGATACGCAGTATTTT.

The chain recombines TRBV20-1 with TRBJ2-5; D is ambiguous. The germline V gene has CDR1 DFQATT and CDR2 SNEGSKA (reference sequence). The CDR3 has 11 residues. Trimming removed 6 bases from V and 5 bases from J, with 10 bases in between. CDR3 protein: CSASTVETQYF. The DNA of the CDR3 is TGCAGTGCGAGCACGGTTGAGACCCAGTACTTC.

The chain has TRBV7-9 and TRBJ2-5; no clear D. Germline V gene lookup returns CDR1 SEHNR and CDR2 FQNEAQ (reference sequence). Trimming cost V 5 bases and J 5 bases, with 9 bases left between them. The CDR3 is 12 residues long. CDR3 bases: TGTGCCAGCAGCGCCACCCGGGAGACCCAGTACTTC. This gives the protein CASSATRETQYF.

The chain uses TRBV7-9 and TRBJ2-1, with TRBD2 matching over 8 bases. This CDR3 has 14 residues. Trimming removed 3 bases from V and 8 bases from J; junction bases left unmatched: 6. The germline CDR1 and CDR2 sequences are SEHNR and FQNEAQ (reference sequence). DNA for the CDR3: TGTGCCAGCAGCTTCCGGACTAGCATTGATGAGCAGTTCTTC. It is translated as CASSFRTSIDEQFF.

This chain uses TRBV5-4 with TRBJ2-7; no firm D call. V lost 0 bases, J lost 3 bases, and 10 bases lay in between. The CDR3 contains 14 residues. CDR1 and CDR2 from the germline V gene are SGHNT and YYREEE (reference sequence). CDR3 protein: CASSLGQASYEQYF. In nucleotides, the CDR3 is TGTGCCAGCAGCTTGGGGCAGGCAAGCTACGAGCAGTACTTC.